This is a list of T cell receptor beta chains from one sample in a study of shared clonotypes between healthy human individuals. The table came from immunoSEQ multiplex PCR; TCRdb's copy has only in-frame clones and leaves some out. The sample consists of under 600,000 clones, more than 95% of them appearing once. Material: naive CD4+ T cells sorted from blood. These receptors were collected from a woman in her 30s in good health. The CDR3 runs from the conserved cysteine through the conserved F or W. Each record gives: clone size, D gene, V gene, J gene, CDR3 protein, CDR3 DNA. D genes are given only for firm matches. For some rows the clone size is stated as once, few or many, or as a class when expanded; others skip it.

size: .
D: .
V: TRBV5-8
J: TRBJ1-5
CDR3: CASSLGDTRIRPQHF
DNA: TGTGCCAGCAGCTTGGGGGACACCCGTATTCGGCCCCAGCATTTT

size: .
D: .
V: TRBV15
J: TRBJ2-3
CDR3: CATSREVTDTQYF
DNA: TGTGCCACCTCTCGAGAGGTCACAGATACGCAGTATTTT

size: .
D: .
V: TRBV2
J: TRBJ2-3
CDR3: CASIETTDTQYF
DNA: TGTGCCAGCATCGAGACCACAGATACGCAGTATTTT

size: .
D: .
V: TRBV7-6
J: TRBJ2-3
CDR3: CASSLTWAVKTTQYF
DNA: TGTGCCAGCAGCTTAACTTGGGCCGTCAAAACTACGCAGTATTTT

size: .
D: .
V: TRBV5-1
J: TRBJ2-1
CDR3: CASSPGVTGSYNEQFF
DNA: TGCGCCAGCAGCCCCGGAGTCACAGGCTCCTACAATGAGCAGTTCTTC

size: once
D: .
V: TRBV5-4
J: TRBJ1-2
CDR3: CASSDDVGGQNYGYTF
DNA: TGTGCCAGCAGCGACGACGTGGGGGGGCAAAACTATGGCTACACCTTC

size: .
D: .
V: TRBV18
J: TRBJ2-7
CDR3: CASSPTYYEQYF
DNA: TGTGCCAGCTCACCGACCTACTACGAGCAGTACTTC

size: .
D: TRBD2
V: TRBV9
J: TRBJ2-3
CDR3: CASSSPPLLAGGLLRTDTQYF
DNA: TGTGCCAGCAGCTCACCCCCCCTCCTAGCGGGTGGCCTTTTGCGCACAGATACGCAGTATTTT

size: .
D: TRBD1
V: TRBV2
J: TRBJ2-5
CDR3: CASGWTGGSLETQYF
DNA: TGTGCCAGCGGATGGACAGGGGGATCTTTAGAGACCCAGTACTTC

size: .
D: TRBD1
V: TRBV28
J: TRBJ2-7
CDR3: CASSPHDREHEQYF
DNA: TGTGCCAGCAGTCCCCACGACAGGGAACACGAGCAGTACTTC

size: .
D: TRBD2
V: TRBV28
J: TRBJ2-5
CDR3: CASGLPSGRAETQYF
DNA: TGTGCCAGCGGCCTACCTAGCGGGAGGGCTGAGACCCAGTACTTC

size: .
D: .
V: TRBV10-3
J: TRBJ1-5
CDR3: CAISPDRINQPQHF
DNA: TGTGCCATCAGCCCTGACAGAATCAATCAGCCCCAGCATTTT

size: once
D: TRBD1
V: TRBV6-1
J: TRBJ2-7
CDR3: CASRWTGGREEQYF
DNA: TGTGCCAGCAGGTGGACAGGGGGCCGAGAGGAGCAGTACTTC

size: .
D: .
V: TRBV28
J: TRBJ1-6
CDR3: CASRGTYNSPLHF
DNA: TGTGCCAGCAGGGGGACCTATAATTCACCCCTCCACTTT

size: .
D: .
V: TRBV11-2
J: TRBJ1-1
CDR3: CASSPLTFSMNTEAFF
DNA: TGTGCCAGCAGCCCCCTAACTTTTAGCATGAACACTGAAGCTTTCTTT

size: once
D: .
V: TRBV18
J: TRBJ1-1
CDR3: CASSPGRNMNTEAFF
DNA: TGTGCCAGCTCACCGGGGAGGAACATGAACACTGAAGCTTTCTTT

size: .
D: .
V: TRBV11-2
J: TRBJ2-5
CDR3: CASSLVATKGMETQYF
DNA: TGTGCCAGCAGCTTAGTTGCCACGAAGGGTATGGAGACCCAGTACTTC

size: .
D: .
V: TRBV28
J: TRBJ1-2
CDR3: CASSLFKGFAYGYTF
DNA: TGTGCCAGCAGTTTGTTTAAGGGCTTCGCCTATGGCTACACCTTC

size: .
D: .
V: TRBV6-6
J: TRBJ2-7
CDR3: CASSSTGIAHEQYF
DNA: TGTGCCAGCAGTTCGACCGGGATAGCCCACGAGCAGTACTTC

size: .
D: .
V: TRBV6-1
J: TRBJ2-7
CDR3: CASSGTVEQYF
DNA: TGTGCCAGCAGTGGGACGGTCGAGCAGTACTTC

size: .
D: .
V: TRBV28
J: TRBJ1-6
CDR3: CASTGQSSYNSPLHF
DNA: TGTGCCAGCACAGGGCAAAGCTCCTATAATTCACCCCTCCACTTT

size: once
D: TRBD1
V: TRBV7-9
J: TRBJ2-7
CDR3: CASSLGGTGSHEQYF
DNA: TGTGCCAGCAGCTTAGGGGGGACAGGGTCCCACGAGCAGTACTTC

size: .
D: .
V: TRBV9
J: TRBJ1-3
CDR3: CASSIQDSHPSGNTIYF
DNA: TGTGCCAGCAGCATACAGGACAGCCACCCCTCTGGAAACACCATATATTTT

size: .
D: .
V: TRBV5-1
J: TRBJ2-5
CDR3: CASSLGREKTQYF
DNA: TGCGCCAGCAGCTTGGGCAGGGAGAAGACCCAGTACTTC

size: few
D: TRBD1
V: TRBV18
J: TRBJ2-1
CDR3: CASSPPGQGYNEQFF
DNA: TGTGCCAGCTCACCACCGGGACAGGGATACAATGAGCAGTTCTTC

size: .
D: TRBD2
V: TRBV6-5
J: TRBJ2-1
CDR3: CASSYSGRGVEQFF
DNA: TGTGCCAGCAGTTACTCGGGGAGGGGCGTTGAGCAGTTCTTC

size: .
D: .
V: TRBV11-2
J: TRBJ1-1
CDR3: CASSFDQGFTEAFF
DNA: TGTGCCAGCAGCTTTGACCAGGGTTTCACTGAAGCTTTCTTT

size: .
D: .
V: TRBV2
J: TRBJ2-5
CDR3: CASKSSGVWQETQYF
DNA: TGTGCCAGCAAGAGTTCAGGGGTTTGGCAAGAGACCCAGTACTTC

size: .
D: .
V: TRBV2
J: TRBJ2-7
CDR3: CASMGELEQYF
DNA: TGTGCCAGCATGGGGGAGCTCGAGCAGTACTTC

size: .
D: .
V: TRBV28
J: TRBJ1-5
CDR3: CASSFDPKWVAGPQHF
DNA: TGTGCCAGCAGTTTTGATCCTAAGTGGGTGGCTGGGCCCCAGCATTTT

size: .
D: TRBD2
V: TRBV6-5
J: TRBJ2-5
CDR3: CASSYGAGEGETQYF
DNA: TGTGCCAGCAGTTACGGAGCGGGAGAAGGAGAGACCCAGTACTTC

size: .
D: TRBD2
V: TRBV30
J: TRBJ2-3
CDR3: CAWTGTSGRAHTQYF
DNA: TGTGCCTGGACGGGGACTAGCGGGAGGGCTCATACGCAGTATTTT

size: .
D: .
V: TRBV6-4
J: TRBJ1-1
CDR3: CASSDGGSNTEAFF
DNA: TGTGCCAGCAGTGACGGGGGATCGAACACTGAAGCTTTCTTT

size: .
D: TRBD1
V: TRBV5-1
J: TRBJ1-3
CDR3: CASSPQGAGNTIYF
DNA: TGCGCCAGCAGCCCCCAGGGGGCTGGAAACACCATATATTTT

size: .
D: TRBD1
V: TRBV5-1
J: TRBJ2-7
CDR3: CASSLARDRIPYEQYF
DNA: TGCGCCAGCAGCTTGGCCCGGGACAGGATCCCCTACGAGCAGTACTTC

size: .
D: TRBD1
V: TRBV5-1
J: TRBJ2-5
CDR3: CASSSDRGTAGNF
DNA: TGCGCCAGCAGCTCGGACAGGGGCACAGCCGGGAACTTC

size: .
D: .
V: TRBV10-3
J: TRBJ1-1
CDR3: CAISAKEGLDEAFF
DNA: TGTGCCATCAGTGCTAAAGAGGGGCTAGACGAAGCTTTCTTT

size: .
D: .
V: TRBV5-4
J: TRBJ2-5
CDR3: CASSSGWTQETQYF
DNA: TGTGCCAGCAGCTCCGGGTGGACTCAAGAGACCCAGTACTTC

size: .
D: .
V: TRBV28
J: TRBJ2-2
CDR3: CASSQGGALNGELFF
DNA: TGTGCCAGCAGCCAAGGGGGGGCGCTGAACGGGGAGCTGTTTTTT

size: once
D: TRBD2
V: TRBV11-2
J: TRBJ2-5
CDR3: CASSSAPVSGAFGETQYF
DNA: TGTGCCAGCAGCTCGGCTCCAGTTAGCGGGGCCTTTGGAGAGACCCAGTACTTC

size: .
D: .
V: TRBV6-1
J: TRBJ2-3
CDR3: CASSPAGDTQYF
DNA: TGTGCCAGCAGTCCCGCGGGAGATACGCAGTATTTT

size: .
D: TRBD1
V: TRBV5-1
J: TRBJ2-3
CDR3: CASSSATGGGTDTQYF
DNA: TGCGCCAGCAGCTCGGCGACAGGGGGAGGCACAGATACGCAGTATTTT

size: .
D: .
V: TRBV4-1
J: TRBJ1-4
CDR3: CASSQVGVATNEKLFF
DNA: TGCGCCAGCAGCCAAGTTGGGGTTGCAACTAATGAAAAACTGTTTTTT

size: .
D: TRBD1
V: TRBV28
J: TRBJ1-5
CDR3: CASSLDRVNQPQHF
DNA: TGTGCCAGCAGCCTGGACAGGGTAAATCAGCCCCAGCATTTT